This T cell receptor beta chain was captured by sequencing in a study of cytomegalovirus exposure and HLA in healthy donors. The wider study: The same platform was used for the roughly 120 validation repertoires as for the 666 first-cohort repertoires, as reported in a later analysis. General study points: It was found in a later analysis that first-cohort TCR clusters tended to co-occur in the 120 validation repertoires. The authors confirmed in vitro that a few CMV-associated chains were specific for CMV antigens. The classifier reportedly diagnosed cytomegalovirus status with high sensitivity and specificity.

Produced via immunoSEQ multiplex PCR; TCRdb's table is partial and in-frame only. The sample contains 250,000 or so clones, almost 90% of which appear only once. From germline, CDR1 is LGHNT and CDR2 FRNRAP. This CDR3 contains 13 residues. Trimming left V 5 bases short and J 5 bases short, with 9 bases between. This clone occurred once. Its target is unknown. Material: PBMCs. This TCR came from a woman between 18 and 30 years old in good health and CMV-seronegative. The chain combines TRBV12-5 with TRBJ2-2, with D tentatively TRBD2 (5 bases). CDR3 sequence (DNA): TGTGCTAGTGGTCTACGAGGGACCGGGGAGCTGTTTTTT. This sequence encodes CASGLRGTGELFF. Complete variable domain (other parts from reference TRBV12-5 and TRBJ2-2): DARVTQTPRHKVTEMGQEVTMRCQPILGHNTVFWYRQTMMQGLELLAYFRNRAPLDDSGMPKDRFSAEMPDATLATLKIQPSEPRDSAVYFCASGLRGTGELFFGEGSRLTVL.